One sample yielded the 18 T cell receptor beta chains listed below, sequenced in a study of blood T cell repertoires in COVID-19 (dated by TCRdb to 2018 to 2020). The library was produced with the immunoSEQ multiplex PCR assay. TCRdb stores this immuneACCESS table with in-frame sequences only. Part of the clones is absent; in the studies checked, under half of the shortfall reflects unresolved V genes, and no reason is known for the rest. Recorded for this sample are about 170,000 clones; 80% to 85% of them occurred a single time. Under 3% of the sample rests with the top ten. Input material: peripheral blood. The source is a human donor with acute or convalescent COVID-19. The donor label of this sample is uncertain.

The table lists this clone with a few counts. V is TRBV19 and J is TRBJ1-2; 9 nucleotides match TRBD1. This CDR3 is built from 16 residues. V gave up 5 bases and J gave up 4 bases; unmatched junction bases: 11. Germline assignment: CDR1 LNHDA and CDR2 SQIVND (reference sequence). CDR3 sequence reads: CASSPQDRGRSYGYTF. CDR3 coding DNA: TGTGCCAGTAGTCCTCAGGACAGGGGAAGGAGCTATGGCTACACCTTC.

This clone was recorded only once. The chain uses TRBV7-4 and TRBJ1-2; TRBD1 agrees at 9 bases. The CDR3 sequence is 17 residues long. Trimming cost V 3 bases and J 4 bases; bases outside gene matches: 12. Germline values: CDR1 SGHVT, CDR2 SQSDAQ. Here the CDR3 DNA reads TGTGCCAGCAGCTTGCGGACAGGGGTTAAACAAGGCTATGGCTACACCTTC. Protein product: CASSLRTGVKQGYGYTF.

This chain joins TRBV30 and TRBJ2-7; 9 nucleotides match TRBD2. Germline V CDR1 and CDR2: GTSNPN, SVGIG (reference sequence). This CDR3 is 13 amino acids long. Losses at the gene ends were 3 bases for V and 3 bases for J; bases not matched to a gene: 3. CDR3 loop: CAWRASGVYEQYF. In nucleotides, the CDR3 is TGTGCCTGGAGGGCTAGCGGGGTCTACGAGCAGTACTTC.

V is TRBV5-8 and J is TRBJ2-7; 8 bases line up with TRBD2. V shed 4 bases, J shed 0 bases, and the junction held 6 bases outside the gene matches. Germline-derived CDR1 and CDR2 are SGHTS and YDEGEE. The CDR3 extends over 15 amino acids. In nucleotides, the CDR3 is TGTGCCAGCAGCGTCCTCAGCGGGGGCTCCTACGAGCAGTACTTC. Amino acid sequence: CASSVLSGGSYEQYF.

This chain uses TRBV7-2 with TRBJ1-3; no firm D call. CDR3 length equals 13 residues. The germline CDR1 and CDR2 sequences are SGHTA and FQGNSA. V was cut by 5 bases and J by 8 bases, with 13 bases left in between. CDR3 coding DNA: TGTGCCAGCAGCCCCTTTGGCGGGGACACCATATATTTT. Amino acids: CASSPFGGDTIYF.

The chain links TRBV2 to TRBJ1-1, with TRBD1 as a possible D gene (6 bases). The CDR3 has 13 residues. Trimming took 6 bases from V and 6 from J, leaving 14 bases between them. CDR1 SNHLY and CDR2 FYNNEI come from the germline V gene. CDR3 DNA sequence: TGTGCCAGCAGCCAACAGGGAAGTTCTGAAGCTTTCTTT. Its protein is CASSQQGSSEAFF.

This chain uses TRBV7-2 with TRBJ2-3; D gene ambiguous. From germline, CDR1 is SGHTA and CDR2 FQGNSA. The ends were cut back, 8 bases at V and 0 bases at J, with 15 bases in the middle. The CDR3 totals 15 residues. The CDR3 reads CASLTNNPSTDTQYF. CDR3 in DNA: TGTGCCAGCTTAACCAACAATCCTAGCACAGATACGCAGTATTTT.

This chain joins TRBV5-5 and TRBJ1-1; D is uncertain. The V and J ends lost 4 bases and 7 bases respectively, with 11 bases between them. Germline-derived CDR1 and CDR2 are SGHKS and YYEKEE (reference sequence). The length of the CDR3 is 12 residues. CDR3 bases: TGTGCCAGCAGCCTGGGAACGGGTGAAGCTTTCTTT. Translation: CASSLGTGEAFF.

The chain uses TRBV5-1 and TRBJ2-5, with D possibly being TRBD1 (6 bases). Trimming stripped 0 bases from V and 1 base from J, with 7 bases between. The CDR3 is 14 residues long. The germline CDR1 and CDR2 sequences are SGHRS and YFSETQ. The CDR3 DNA reads TGCGCCAGCAGCTTGGAGACAGGCCAAGAGACCCAGTACTTC. Its translation: CASSLETGQETQYF.

The rearrangement uses TRBV14 and TRBJ2-7, with 7 bases lining up with TRBD2. Unmatched junction bases numbered 8, after V lost 1 base and J lost 5 bases. CDR1 SGHDN and CDR2 FVKESK come from the germline V gene. This CDR3 comprises 15 residues. The CDR3 is CASSQGQRGFHEQYF. The DNA for the CDR3 is TGTGCCAGCAGCCAAGGGCAGCGGGGTTTCCACGAGCAGTACTTC.

This chain's CDR3 is CSGNSYEGYTF. The CDR3 DNA reads TGCAGTGGTAACAGTTACGAGGGCTACACCTTC. The V and J genes are TRBV20-1 and TRBJ1-2, with D uncertain. CDR1 is DFQATT and CDR2 is SNEGSKA in the germline V gene (reference sequence). This CDR3 contains 11 residues. Deletions cut 7 bases from V and 8 bases from J, with 14 bases between.

The chain is built from TRBV7-8 and TRBJ1-2; no definite D call. CDR1 is SGHVS and CDR2 is FQNEAQ in the germline V gene. V gave up 2 bases and J gave up 9 bases, with 22 bases separating them. The CDR3 spans 16 residues. The CDR3 is CASSLYGEGGRSSYTF. DNA for the CDR3: TGTGCCAGCAGCTTATACGGTGAGGGAGGGCGAAGTAGCTACACCTTC.

V usage is TRBV29-1 and J usage is TRBJ2-5; 7 positions match TRBD2. The CDR3 spans 11 residues. CDR1 is SQVTM, CDR2 ANQGSEA, per germline. V lost 4 bases and J lost 4; bases outside the gene matches: 0. The CDR3 loop is CSVGGGETQYF. The CDR3 nucleotides read TGCAGCGTTGGGGGGGGAGAGACCCAGTACTTC.

The J gene is TRBJ1-2, the V gene TRBV5-1; 9 bases fit TRBD1. The junction had 15 bases not matched to a gene; V was cut back by 1 base and J by 8 bases. This CDR3 has 17 residues. Germline V lookup: CDR1 SGHRS, CDR2 YFSETQ. The CDR3 loop is CASSLLLGDRVKSGYTF. As DNA, the CDR3 is TGCGCCAGCAGCTTGCTTCTTGGGGACAGGGTAAAAAGCGGCTACACCTTC.

This chain uses TRBV28 with TRBJ1-2; 8 bases agree with TRBD1. The CDR3 has 10 amino acids. Per germline, CDR1 MDHEN and CDR2 SYDVKM. Trimming removed 4 bases from V and 14 bases from J; junction bases left unmatched: 3. The CDR3 loop reads CASSSGQATF. CDR3 nucleotides: TGTGCCAGCAGTTCGGGACAGGCGACCTTC.

This chain connects TRBV19 to TRBJ1-2; 7 nucleotides line up with TRBD1. This CDR3 spans 16 amino acids. The germline V gene has CDR1 LNHDA and CDR2 SQIVND (reference sequence). Trimming at V came to 6 bases and at J to 0 bases, leaving 10 bases not matched to a gene. CDR3 region: CASRRSTGEANYGYTF. In DNA, the CDR3 is TGTGCCAGTAGACGATCAACAGGGGAGGCTAACTATGGCTACACCTTC. The full variable domain, completed using reference TRBV19 and TRBJ1-2, is DGGITQSPKYLFRKEGQNVTLSCEQNLNHDAMYWYRQDPGQGLRLIYYSQIVNDFQKGDIAEGYSVSREKKESFPLTVTSAQKNPTAFYLCASRRSTGEANYGYTFGSGTRLTVV.

J is TRBJ1-5 and V is TRBV6-6; 11 bases agree with TRBD1. V gave up 6 bases and J gave up 5 bases; unmatched junction bases: 9. The length of the CDR3 is 16 residues. Germline V gene lookup returns CDR1 MNHNY and CDR2 SVGAGI (reference sequence). CDR3 protein: CASRIPGQGEDQPQHF. CDR3 DNA sequence: TGTGCCAGCAGGATTCCGGGACAGGGGGAAGATCAGCCCCAGCATTTT.

The chain links TRBV6-6 to TRBJ1-4, with a weak D call TRBD1 (5 bases). Germline-derived CDR1 and CDR2 are MNHNY and SVGAGI (reference sequence). Trimming shortened V by 8 bases and J by 0 bases, and 13 bases separated the two germline ends. The CDR3 covers 15 residues. CDR3 in amino acids: CASGSRGATNEKLFF. CDR3 in DNA: TGTGCCAGCGGGTCTAGGGGTGCAACTAATGAAAAACTGTTTTTT.